This T cell receptor (beta chain) was sequenced for a study of blood T cell repertoires in COVID-19. In the original processing: Quantification of nucleated cells was approximated via reference gene primer amplification. The data were produced by immunoSEQ multiplex PCR, yet TCRdb's version contains in-frame clones alone and is incomplete. Clone size and the V and J calls come from that table; the DNA yielded D and trimming. Here the sample spans some 150,000 clones, approximately 87% being singletons. The study drew participants aged 18 to 89 years from fewer than 30 US areas. Each participant's cohort was designated according to participant-reported clinical history. The sequence came from a woman in her twenties or thirties with acute COVID-19. Sequences were obtained from PBMCs or T cells enriched from blood (not recorded which).

In DNA form, the CDR3 reads TGTGCCAGCAGCTTCGGGACAGGGACGGGCACAGATACGCAGTATTTT. It specifies CASSFGTGTGTDTQYF. The chain employs TRBV7-3 and TRBJ2-3; 9 positions match TRBD1. V lost 3 bases to trimming and J lost 1 base; unmatched junction nucleotides: 5. The length of the CDR3 is 16 residues. CDR1 is SGHTA and CDR2 is FQGTGA in the germline V gene.